This record looks at one TCR beta chain sequence and its context. Its antigen remains unidentified. This CDR3 has 17 amino acids. CDR1 is SGHDN, CDR2 FVKESK, per germline. The V gene lost 3 bases and the J gene lost 2 bases, with 20 bases spanning the gap. The record originates from a study of cytomegalovirus exposure and HLA in healthy donors. Whole-study context: There were about 86 million unique TCRs (from HLA-typed donors) in an early data release. The study's findings and limits: Association of a missense DCLRE1C variant with TCR beta V- and J-gene trimming was reported in a later analysis.

Primers: 60 Vbeta forward and 13 Jbeta reverse. Sequenced by immunoSEQ multiplex PCR; TCRdb stores in-frame clones only, minus some. Recorded here are roughly 110,000 clones; the top ten clones represent about 6.8%. The chain combines TRBV14 with TRBJ2-7, with D maybe TRBD2 (6 bases). This TCR derives from a man aged 35 to 55 in good health and CMV-seropositive. Sequences were obtained from PBMCs. This CDR3 is CASSHEVLEGRPYEQYF. For the CDR3, the DNA is TGTGCCAGCAGCCACGAGGTGCTGGAGGGGCGCCCCTACGAGCAGTACTTC. The whole variable domain, filled in from reference TRBV14 and TRBJ2-7, reads EAGVTQFPSHSVIEKGQTVTLRCDPISGHDNLYWYRRVMGKEIKFLLHFVKESKQDESGMPNNRFLAERTGGTYSTLKVQPAELEDSGVYFCASSHEVLEGRPYEQYFGPGTRLTVT.